Described below is a single T cell receptor beta chain sequence and its context. As handled by the study authors: How many nucleated cells were present was estimated from reference gene primer amplification. Measured with immunoSEQ multiplex PCR; TCRdb has only the in-frame clones, and not every one. Clone size and the V and J calls come from that table; the DNA yielded D and trimming. The sample shows 45,000 to 65,000 clones, roughly 91% of them seen only once. The CDR3 contains 13 residues. Germline values: CDR1 SGDLS, CDR2 YYNGEE. V gave up 0 bases and J gave up 7 bases, with 10 bases separating them. These data come from a study of blood T cell repertoires in COVID-19.

The source of this sequence is a human donor in a cohort sampled during active COVID-19. Material for sequencing was peripheral blood. The chain couples TRBV9 to TRBJ2-5; D unclear. The CDR3 sequence: CASSVAPLGTQYF. The DNA for the CDR3 is TGTGCCAGCAGCGTAGCCCCGCTCGGGACCCAGTACTTC.